These 22 T cell receptor beta chains share one sample of origin, sequenced in a study of blood T cell repertoires in COVID-19. The table came from immunoSEQ multiplex PCR; TCRdb's copy has only in-frame clones and leaves some out. The sample carries 400,000 to 450,000 clones, 80% to 90% recorded once. The specimen sequenced was PBMCs or T cells enriched from blood (not recorded which). The receptors stem from a man younger than 40 who had recovered from COVID-19.

The rearrangement joins TRBV4-1 to TRBJ2-1; tentative D call: TRBD1 (5 bases). The CDR3 extends over 16 amino acids. Trimming cost V 2 bases and J 4 bases, with 15 bases left between them. Germline assignment: CDR1 MGHRA and CDR2 YSYEKL. DNA of the CDR3: TGCGCCAGCAGCCAACATTCACAGGCGGCGTACAATGAGCAGTTCTTC. Translating gives CASSQHSQAAYNEQFF.

The V and J genes are TRBV28 and TRBJ2-1; 8 bases fit TRBD2. CDR1 is MDHEN, CDR2 SYDVKM, per germline. The CDR3 has 16 residues. V shed 8 bases, J shed 0 bases, and the junction held 9 bases outside the gene matches. This CDR3 is CASRASSGHSYNEQFF. In DNA, the CDR3 is TGTGCCAGCCGTGCTTCTAGCGGGCACTCCTACAATGAGCAGTTCTTC.

This rearrangement joins TRBV10-3 to TRBJ1-3, with TRBD1 matching over 7 bases. CDR1 is ENHRY and CDR2 is SYGVKD in the germline V gene. This CDR3 is built from 17 residues. Trimming removed 3 bases from V and 1 base from J; junction bases left unmatched: 9. The CDR3 loop reads CAISEPGQMISGNTIYF. CDR3 in DNA: TGTGCCATCAGTGAACCGGGACAGATGATTTCTGGAAACACCATATATTTT.

This clone has only one observation. J is TRBJ2-7 and V is TRBV10-1, with 9 nucleotides matching TRBD1. This CDR3 spans 15 amino acids. Trimming cost V 4 bases and J 5 bases; bases outside gene matches: 9. The germline V gene has CDR1 WNHNN and CDR2 SYGVQD (reference sequence). The CDR3 is CASSGSGTGPHEQYF. DNA of the CDR3: TGCGCCAGCAGTGGATCCGGGACAGGGCCCCACGAGCAGTACTTC.

The chain has TRBV7-3 and TRBJ1-1; TRBD1 matches at 7 bases. V trimming: 5 bases; J trimming: 6 bases; junction bases outside the gene matches: 6. CDR3 size: 13 residues. Germline assignment: CDR1 SGHTA and CDR2 FQGTGA. The CDR3: CASSVTGYAEAFF. The CDR3 DNA reads as TGTGCCAGCAGCGTGACAGGGTACGCTGAAGCTTTCTTT.

The chain uses TRBV15 and TRBJ2-7, with 7 bases lining up with TRBD1. Losses at the gene ends were 1 base for V and 3 bases for J; bases not matched to a gene: 6. Germline V gene data show CDR1 as LNHNV and CDR2 as YYDKDF (reference sequence). This CDR3 is 15 amino acids long. Written as DNA, the CDR3 is TGTGCCACCAGCAGAGGAGCAGGGGGAGACTACGAGCAGTACTTC. Translation: CATSRGAGGDYEQYF.

The J gene is TRBJ1-2, the V gene TRBV19; 8 bases agree with TRBD1. The junction had 0 bases not matched to a gene; V was cut back by 4 bases and J by 5 bases. The CDR3 is made up of 12 amino acids. Germline V gene sequence: CDR1 LNHDA, CDR2 SQIVND (reference sequence). The CDR3 loop reads CASSRTGYGYTF. The CDR3 nucleotides are TGTGCCAGTAGTAGGACAGGGTATGGCTACACCTTC. The full variable domain, in which reference TRBV19 and TRBJ1-2 provide the parts outside the CDR3, is DGGITQSPKYLFRKEGQNVTLSCEQNLNHDAMYWYRQDPGQGLRLIYYSQIVNDFQKGDIAEGYSVSREKKESFPLTVTSAQKNPTAFYLCASSRTGYGYTFGSGTRLTVV.

J is TRBJ1-1 and V is TRBV27; no clear D gene. The V end lost 3 bases, the J end lost 0 bases, and 11 bases lay between the germline ends. Germline lookup yields CDR1 MNHEY and CDR2 SMNVEV (reference sequence). There are 15 residues in the CDR3. The DNA of the CDR3 is TGTGCCAGCAGTTTGAACAGCTATATGAACACTGAAGCTTTCTTT. It translates to CASSLNSYMNTEAFF.

This chain joins TRBV2 and TRBJ2-7; 7 bases are shared with TRBD2. Germline values: CDR1 SNHLY, CDR2 FYNNEI. Trimming removed 1 base from V and 4 bases from J; junction bases left unmatched: 4. CDR3 size: 14 residues. CDR3 amino acids: CASSEGEGWYEQYF. CDR3 nucleotide sequence: TGTGCCAGCAGTGAAGGGGAGGGGTGGTACGAGCAGTACTTC.

This chain connects TRBV19 to TRBJ1-1, with D hard to call. The V end lost 6 bases, the J end lost 1 base, and 12 bases lay between the germline ends. Germline V gene sequence: CDR1 LNHDA, CDR2 SQIVND (reference sequence). The CDR3 runs to 14 residues. The chain's CDR3 is CASREIGRNTEAFF. The CDR3 DNA is TGTGCCAGTAGGGAAATTGGGCGGAACACTGAAGCTTTCTTT.

This chain joins TRBV19 and TRBJ1-6; D is unclear. This CDR3 is built from 14 residues. The V end was cut by 5 bases, the J end by 10 bases, with 15 bases between. The germline gives CDR1 LNHDA, CDR2 SQIVND (reference sequence). The CDR3 nucleotides read TGTGCCAGTAGTGCGACCCAAGCGGGGTCACCCCTCCACTTT. It yields the protein CASSATQAGSPLHF.

V usage is TRBV19 and J usage is TRBJ2-5; 12 bases are a match to TRBD1. The germline CDR1 and CDR2 sequences are LNHDA and SQIVND (reference sequence). The CDR3 is 16 residues long. The V and J ends lost 4 bases and 5 bases, in that order; junction bases with no gene match: 8. The CDR3 loop is CASSSPGQGALETQYF. The CDR3, as DNA: TGTGCCAGTAGTAGTCCGGGACAGGGGGCCTTGGAGACCCAGTACTTC.

This rearrangement joins TRBV28 to TRBJ2-1; TRBD2 might be the D (5 bases). The CDR3 totals 14 residues. Germline-derived CDR1 and CDR2 are MDHEN and SYDVKM. The germline V and J ends were trimmed by 5 bases and 0 bases, with 8 bases remaining between them. DNA for the CDR3: TGTGCCAGCAGTAAAACTAGCTCCTACAATGAGCAGTTCTTC. Protein sequence: CASSKTSSYNEQFF.

This clone was seen only a few times. The chain uses TRBV19 and TRBJ1-5; D is perhaps TRBD1 (5 bases). Germline lookup yields CDR1 LNHDA and CDR2 SQIVND (reference sequence). The CDR3 totals 19 residues. Trimming removed 3 bases from V and 5 bases from J, with 26 bases in between. CDR3 bases: TGTGCCAGTAGTATGTCAGGGCTAATGGCATCCCATCCTGATCAGCCCCAGCATTTT. Amino acids: CASSMSGLMASHPDQPQHF.

The chain carries TRBV15 and TRBJ2-5; 8 nucleotides line up with TRBD2. The CDR3 sequence is 15 residues long. CDR1 is LNHNV and CDR2 is YYDKDF in the germline V gene (reference sequence). V dropped 3 bases and J dropped 5; count of bases not matched to a gene: 8. The CDR3 DNA reads TGTGCCACCAGCAGGACAGCGGGAGAGAAGGAGACCCAGTACTTC. Residues: CATSRTAGEKETQYF. Full variable domain (outside the CDR3, taken from reference TRBV15 and TRBJ2-5): DAMVIQNPRYQVTQFGKPVTLSCSQTLNHNVMYWYQQKSSQAPKLLFHYYDKDFNNEADTPDNFQSRRPNTSFCFLDIRSPGLGDTAMYLCATSRTAGEKETQYFGPGTRLLVL.

This clone was detected a few times. The genes are TRBV7-8 and TRBJ2-1, with 8 bases aligning to TRBD2. The V gene's germline CDR1 is SGHVS and CDR2 FQNEAQ. The J segment lost 5 bases and the V segment lost 6 bases, leaving 6 bases of the junction unmatched. This CDR3 has 14 residues. The CDR3 nucleotides read TGTGCCAGCAGGCGAGCGGGAGTCGACAATGAGCAGTTCTTC. It encodes CASRRAGVDNEQFF. Full variable domain (remainder filled in from reference TRBV7-8 and TRBJ2-1): GAGVSQSPRYKVAKRGQDVALRCDPISGHVSLFWYQQALGQGPEFLTYFQNEAQLDKSGLPSDRFFAERPEGSVSTLKIQRTQQEDSAVYLCASRRAGVDNEQFFGPGTRLTVL.

The V call is TRBV28, the J call TRBJ1-6; 9 nucleotides line up with TRBD1. V trimming: 10 bases; J trimming: 9 bases; junction bases outside the gene matches: 7. Germline V lookup: CDR1 MDHEN, CDR2 SYDVKM. The CDR3 contains 13 residues. The DNA of the CDR3 is TGTGCCAACCAGGGACAGGGCGCTTCACCCCTCCACTTT. As protein: CANQGQGASPLHF.

This clone was detected once. The V gene is TRBV6-5, the J gene TRBJ2-7; D is unresolved. This CDR3 region has 12 residues. Per germline, CDR1 MNHEY and CDR2 SVGAGI. V lost 6 bases and J 6 bases, leaving 12 bases between the germline ends. In nucleotides, the CDR3 is TGTGCCAGCAGGGGCCCCGTCGGCGAGCAGTACTTC. It specifies CASRGPVGEQYF.

This clone appeared once. The chain joins TRBV3-1 (or the pseudogene TRBV3-2) to TRBJ1-4; maybe TRBD1 (5 bases). Germline CDR1 is LGHDT and CDR2 is YNNKEL (reference sequence). The V gene lost 0 bases and the J gene lost 7 bases, with 21 bases spanning the gap. CDR3 length: 18 amino acids. This CDR3 reads CASSQDLGGIFSIEKLFF. The CDR3 DNA reads TGTGCCAGCAGCCAAGATCTCGGGGGAATCTTTTCTATTGAAAAACTGTTTTTT.

V gene TRBV30 combines with J gene TRBJ1-6, with D maybe TRBD1 (6 bases). V was pared by 4 bases and J by 2 bases, with 9 bases between. CDR3 size: 14 residues. Per germline, CDR1 GTSNPN and CDR2 SVGIG (reference sequence). CDR3 coding DNA: TGTGCCTGGAAGGGGGACACCTATAATTCACCCCTCCACTTT. This sequence encodes CAWKGDTYNSPLHF.

The chain employs TRBV6-5 and TRBJ2-3; tentative D call: TRBD2 (5 bases). The CDR3 extends over 15 amino acids. Between the trimmed V and J ends, which lost 7 bases and 2 bases, there was a span of 16 bases. Germline V lookup: CDR1 MNHEY, CDR2 SVGAGI. The CDR3 coding sequence is TGTGCCAGCACCCTGAATGGCGGGCTCACAGATACGCAGTATTTT. Translating it yields CASTLNGGLTDTQYF.

This sequence joins TRBV19 and TRBJ1-3; D uncertain. The CDR3 spans 15 residues. Germline assignment: CDR1 LNHDA and CDR2 SQIVND (reference sequence). Trimming cost V 5 bases and J 0 bases, with 11 bases left between them. This chain's CDR3 is CASSERPHSGNTIYF. The DNA of the CDR3 is TGTGCCAGTAGTGAGCGCCCTCACTCTGGAAACACCATATATTTT. Complete variable domain (other parts from reference TRBV19 and TRBJ1-3): DGGITQSPKYLFRKEGQNVTLSCEQNLNHDAMYWYRQDPGQGLRLIYYSQIVNDFQKGDIAEGYSVSREKKESFPLTVTSAQKNPTAFYLCASSERPHSGNTIYFGEGSWLTVV.